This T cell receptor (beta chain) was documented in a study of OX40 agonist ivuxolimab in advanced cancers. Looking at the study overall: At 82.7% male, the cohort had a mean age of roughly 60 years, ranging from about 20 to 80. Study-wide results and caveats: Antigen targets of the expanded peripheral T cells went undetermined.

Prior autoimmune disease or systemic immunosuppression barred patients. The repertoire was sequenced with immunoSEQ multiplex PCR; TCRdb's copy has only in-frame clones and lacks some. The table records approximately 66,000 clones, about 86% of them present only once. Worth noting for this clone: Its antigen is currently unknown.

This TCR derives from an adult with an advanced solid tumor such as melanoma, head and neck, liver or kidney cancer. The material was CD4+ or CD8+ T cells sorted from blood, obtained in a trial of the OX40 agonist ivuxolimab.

For the CDR3, the DNA is TGTGCCAGCGCCTCTCCCGGGGGCAGGCCCAACACCGGGGAGCTGTTTTTT. It is translated as CASASPGGRPNTGELFF. This chain links TRBV7-9 with TRBJ2-2; perhaps D is TRBD1 or TRBD2 (6 bases each). Deletions cut 8 bases from V and 2 bases from J, with 21 bases between. CDR1 is SEHNR, CDR2 FQNEAQ, per germline (reference sequence). This CDR3 comprises 17 residues.